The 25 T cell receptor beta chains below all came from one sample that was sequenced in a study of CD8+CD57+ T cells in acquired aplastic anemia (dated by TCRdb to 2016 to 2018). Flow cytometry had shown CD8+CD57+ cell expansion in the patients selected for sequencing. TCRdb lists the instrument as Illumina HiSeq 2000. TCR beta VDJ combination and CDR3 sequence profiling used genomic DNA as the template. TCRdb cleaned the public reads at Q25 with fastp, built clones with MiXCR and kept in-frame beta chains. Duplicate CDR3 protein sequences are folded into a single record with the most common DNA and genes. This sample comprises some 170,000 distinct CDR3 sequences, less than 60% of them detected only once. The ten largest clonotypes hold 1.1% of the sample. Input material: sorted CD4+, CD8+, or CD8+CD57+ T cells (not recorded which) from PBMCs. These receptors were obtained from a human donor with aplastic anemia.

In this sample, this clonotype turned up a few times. CDR3 region: CASDVRGGYGYTF. CDR3 coding DNA: TGTGCCAGCGATGTAAGGGGGGGCTATGGCTACACCTTC. The chain employs TRBV2 and TRBJ1-2; tentative D call: TRBD1 (6 bases). CDR1 and CDR2 (germline): SNHLY, FYNNEI. V was trimmed by 8 bases and J by 4 bases, leaving 14 bases between them. This CDR3 is 13 amino acids long. The variable domain in full, completed from reference TRBV2 and TRBJ1-2, reads EPEVTQTPSHQVTQMGQEVILRCVPISNHLYFYWYRQILGQKVEFLVSFYNNEISEKSEIFDDQFSVERPDGSNFTLKIRSTKLEDSAMYFCASDVRGGYGYTFGSGTRLTVV.

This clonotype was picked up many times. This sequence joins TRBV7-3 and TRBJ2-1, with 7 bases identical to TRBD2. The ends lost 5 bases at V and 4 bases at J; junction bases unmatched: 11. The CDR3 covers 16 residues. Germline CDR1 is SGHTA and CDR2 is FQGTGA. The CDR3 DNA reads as TGTGCCAGCAGCAAAGAGTTCGGCGGGGGTTACAATGAGCAGTTCTTC. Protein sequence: CASSKEFGGGYNEQFF.

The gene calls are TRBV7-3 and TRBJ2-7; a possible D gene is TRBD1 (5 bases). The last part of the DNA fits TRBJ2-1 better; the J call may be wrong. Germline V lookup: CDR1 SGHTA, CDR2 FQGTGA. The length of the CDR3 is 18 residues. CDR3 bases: TGTGCCAGCAGCTTACCTCAGGACACGGGTTCATCATACAATGAGCAGTTCTTC. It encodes CASSLPQDTGSSYNEQFF.

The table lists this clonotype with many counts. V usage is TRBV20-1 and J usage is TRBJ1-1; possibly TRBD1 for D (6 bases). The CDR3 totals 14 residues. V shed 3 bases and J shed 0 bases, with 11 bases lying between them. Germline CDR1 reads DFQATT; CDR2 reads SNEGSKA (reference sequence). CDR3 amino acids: CSASVPGVNTEAFF. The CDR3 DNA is TGCAGTGCTAGCGTCCCAGGGGTGAACACTGAAGCTTTCTTT.

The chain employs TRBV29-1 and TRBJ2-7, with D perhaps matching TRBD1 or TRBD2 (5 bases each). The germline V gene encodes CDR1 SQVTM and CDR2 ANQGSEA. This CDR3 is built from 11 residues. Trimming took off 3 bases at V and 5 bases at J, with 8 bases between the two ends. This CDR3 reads CSVDRGDEQYF. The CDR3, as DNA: TGCAGCGTTGACCGAGGGGACGAGCAGTACTTC.

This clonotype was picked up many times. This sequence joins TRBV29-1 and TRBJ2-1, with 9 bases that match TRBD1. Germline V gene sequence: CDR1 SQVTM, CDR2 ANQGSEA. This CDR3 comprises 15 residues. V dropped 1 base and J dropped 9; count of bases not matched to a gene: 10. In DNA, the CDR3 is TGCAGCGTTGAAGGAGGACAGGGGCCCTACGGTGAGCAGTTCTTC. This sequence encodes CSVEGGQGPYGEQFF.

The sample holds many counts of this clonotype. In nucleotides, the CDR3 is TGTGCCAGCAGTCTCGGGGGTCAGGGCTACACCTTC. Its translation: CASSLGGQGYTF. The rearrangement links TRBV12-3 or TRBV12-4 to TRBJ1-2, with D possibly TRBD1 on 5 matching bases. The CDR3 loop spans 12 amino acids. Trimming stripped 5 bases from V and 8 bases from J, with 12 bases between.

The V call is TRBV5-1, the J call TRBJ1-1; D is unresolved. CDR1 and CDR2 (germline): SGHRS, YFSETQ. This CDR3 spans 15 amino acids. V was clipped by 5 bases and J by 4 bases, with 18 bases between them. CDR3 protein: CASSPTGPVGTEAFF. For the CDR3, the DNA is TGCGCCAGCAGTCCTACTGGCCCGGTTGGCACTGAAGCTTTCTTT.

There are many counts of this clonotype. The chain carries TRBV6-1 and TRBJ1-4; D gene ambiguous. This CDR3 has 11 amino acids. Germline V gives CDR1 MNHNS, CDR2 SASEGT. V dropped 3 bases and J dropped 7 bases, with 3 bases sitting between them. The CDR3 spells CASSEAEKLFF. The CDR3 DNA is TGTGCCAGCAGTGAGGCTGAAAAACTGTTTTTT.

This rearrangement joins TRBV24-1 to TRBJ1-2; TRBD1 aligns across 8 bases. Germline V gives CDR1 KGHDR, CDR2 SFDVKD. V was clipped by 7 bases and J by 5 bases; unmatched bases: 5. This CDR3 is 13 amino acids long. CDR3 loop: CATRPTGEYGYTF. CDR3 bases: TGTGCCACCAGGCCGACAGGGGAATATGGCTACACCTTC.

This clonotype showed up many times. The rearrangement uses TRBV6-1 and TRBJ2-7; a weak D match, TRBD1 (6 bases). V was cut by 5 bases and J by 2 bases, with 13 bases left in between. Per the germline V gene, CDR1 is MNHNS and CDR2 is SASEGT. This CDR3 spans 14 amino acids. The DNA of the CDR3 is TGTGCCAGCAGTAATACAGGGTATCCCTACGAGCAGTACTTC. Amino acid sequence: CASSNTGYPYEQYF.

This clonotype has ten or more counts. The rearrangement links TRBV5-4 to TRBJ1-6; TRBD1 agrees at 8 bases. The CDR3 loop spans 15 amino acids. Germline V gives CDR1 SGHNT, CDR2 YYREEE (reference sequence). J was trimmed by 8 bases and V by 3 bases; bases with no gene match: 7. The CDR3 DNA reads TGTGCCAGCAGCTGGACCGGACAGGGCCATTCACCCCTCCACTTT. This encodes CASSWTGQGHSPLHF.

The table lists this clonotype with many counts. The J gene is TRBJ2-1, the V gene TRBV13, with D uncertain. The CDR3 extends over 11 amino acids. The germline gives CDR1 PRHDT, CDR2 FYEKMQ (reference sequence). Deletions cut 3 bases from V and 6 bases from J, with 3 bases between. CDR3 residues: CASSFTNEQFF. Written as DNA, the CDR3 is TGTGCCAGCAGCTTCACCAATGAGCAGTTCTTC.

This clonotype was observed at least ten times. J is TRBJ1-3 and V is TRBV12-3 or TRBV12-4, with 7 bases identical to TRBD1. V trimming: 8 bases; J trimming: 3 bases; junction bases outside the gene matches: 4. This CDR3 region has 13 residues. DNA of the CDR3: TGTGCCAGCGGACAGGCCATTGGAAACACCATATATTTT. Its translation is CASGQAIGNTIYF.

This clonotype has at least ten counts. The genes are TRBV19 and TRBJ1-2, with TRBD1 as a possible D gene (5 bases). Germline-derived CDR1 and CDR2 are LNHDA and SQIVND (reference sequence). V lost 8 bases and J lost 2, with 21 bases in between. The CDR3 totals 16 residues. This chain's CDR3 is CASGAGRAGGNYGYTF. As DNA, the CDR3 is TGTGCCAGTGGGGCCGGGAGGGCAGGAGGAAACTATGGCTACACCTTC.

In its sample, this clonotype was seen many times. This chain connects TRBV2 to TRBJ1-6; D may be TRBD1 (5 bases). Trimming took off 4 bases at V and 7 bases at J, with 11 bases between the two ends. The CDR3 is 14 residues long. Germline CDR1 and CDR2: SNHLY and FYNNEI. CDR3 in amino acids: CASSVVAGNSPLHF. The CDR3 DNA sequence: TGTGCCAGCAGTGTCGTAGCAGGGAATTCACCCCTCCACTTT.

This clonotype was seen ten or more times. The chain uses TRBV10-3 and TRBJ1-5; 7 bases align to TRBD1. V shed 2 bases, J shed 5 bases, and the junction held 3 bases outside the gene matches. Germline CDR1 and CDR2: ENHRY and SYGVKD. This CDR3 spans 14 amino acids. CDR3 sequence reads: CAISEAQGDQPQHF. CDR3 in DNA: TGTGCCATCAGTGAGGCCCAGGGGGATCAGCCCCAGCATTTT.

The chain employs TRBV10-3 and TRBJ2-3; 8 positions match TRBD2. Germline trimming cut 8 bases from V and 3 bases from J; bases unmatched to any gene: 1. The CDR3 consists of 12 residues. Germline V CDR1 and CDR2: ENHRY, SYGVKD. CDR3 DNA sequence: TGTGCCATCGCGGGAGGAACAGATACGCAGTATTTT. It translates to CAIAGGTDTQYF.

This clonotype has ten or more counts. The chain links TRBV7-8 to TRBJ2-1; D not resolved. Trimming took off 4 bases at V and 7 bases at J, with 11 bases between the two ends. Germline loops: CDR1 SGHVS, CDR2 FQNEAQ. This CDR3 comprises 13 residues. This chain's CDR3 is CASSSTTKNEQFF. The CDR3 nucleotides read TGTGCCAGCAGCTCAACGACAAAAAATGAGCAGTTCTTC. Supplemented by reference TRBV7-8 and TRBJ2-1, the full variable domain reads GAGVSQSPRYKVAKRGQDVALRCDPISGHVSLFWYQQALGQGPEFLTYFQNEAQLDKSGLPSDRFFAERPEGSVSTLKIQRTQQEDSAVYLCASSSTTKNEQFFGPGTRLTVL.

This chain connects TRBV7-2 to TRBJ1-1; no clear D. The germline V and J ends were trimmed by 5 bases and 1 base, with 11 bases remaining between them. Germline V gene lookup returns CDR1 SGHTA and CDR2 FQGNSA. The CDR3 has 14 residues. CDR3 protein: CASSPEPANTEAFF. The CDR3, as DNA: TGTGCCAGCAGCCCGGAACCAGCGAACACTGAAGCTTTCTTT. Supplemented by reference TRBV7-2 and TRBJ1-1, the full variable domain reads GAGVSQSPSNKVTEKGKDVELRCDPISGHTALYWYRQSLGQGLEFLIYFQGNSAPDKSGLPSDRFSAERTGGSVSTLTIQRTQQEDSAVYLCASSPEPANTEAFFGQGTRLTVV.

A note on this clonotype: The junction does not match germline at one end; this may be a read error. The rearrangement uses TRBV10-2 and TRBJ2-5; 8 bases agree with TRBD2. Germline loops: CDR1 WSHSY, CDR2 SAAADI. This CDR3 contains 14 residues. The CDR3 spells CATGLGGGQETQYF. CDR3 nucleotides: TGTGCCACAGGGCTTGGCGGGGGGCAAGAAACCCAGTACTTC.

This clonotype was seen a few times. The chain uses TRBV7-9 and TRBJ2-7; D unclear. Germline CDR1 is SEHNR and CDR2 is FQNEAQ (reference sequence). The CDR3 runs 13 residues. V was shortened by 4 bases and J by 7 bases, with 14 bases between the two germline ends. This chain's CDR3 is CASSYGKGGEQYF. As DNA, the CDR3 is TGTGCCAGCAGCTACGGAAAGGGCGGAGAGCAGTACTTC.

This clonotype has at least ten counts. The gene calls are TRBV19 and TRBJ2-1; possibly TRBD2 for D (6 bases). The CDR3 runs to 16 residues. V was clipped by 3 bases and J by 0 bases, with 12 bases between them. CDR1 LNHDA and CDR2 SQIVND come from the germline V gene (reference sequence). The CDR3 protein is CASSILAPSSYNEQFF. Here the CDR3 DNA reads TGTGCCAGTAGTATCCTAGCGCCGAGCTCCTACAATGAGCAGTTCTTC.

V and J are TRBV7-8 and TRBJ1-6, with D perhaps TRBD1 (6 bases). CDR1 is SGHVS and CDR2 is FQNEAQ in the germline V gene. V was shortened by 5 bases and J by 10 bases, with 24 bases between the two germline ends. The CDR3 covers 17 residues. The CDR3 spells CASSPPEFWDNKSPLHF. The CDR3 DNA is TGTGCCAGCAGCCCACCCGAGTTTTGGGACAACAAGTCACCCCTCCACTTT. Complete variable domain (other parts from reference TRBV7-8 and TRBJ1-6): GAGVSQSPRYKVAKRGQDVALRCDPISGHVSLFWYQQALGQGPEFLTYFQNEAQLDKSGLPSDRFFAERPEGSVSTLKIQRTQQEDSAVYLCASSPPEFWDNKSPLHFGNGTRLTVT.

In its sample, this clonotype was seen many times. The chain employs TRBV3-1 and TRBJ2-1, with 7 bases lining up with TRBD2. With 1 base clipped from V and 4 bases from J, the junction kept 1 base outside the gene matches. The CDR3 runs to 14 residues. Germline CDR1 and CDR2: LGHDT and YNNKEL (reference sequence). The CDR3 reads CASSQGGGYNEQFF. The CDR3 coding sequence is TGTGCCAGCAGCCAAGGCGGGGGTTACAATGAGCAGTTCTTC.